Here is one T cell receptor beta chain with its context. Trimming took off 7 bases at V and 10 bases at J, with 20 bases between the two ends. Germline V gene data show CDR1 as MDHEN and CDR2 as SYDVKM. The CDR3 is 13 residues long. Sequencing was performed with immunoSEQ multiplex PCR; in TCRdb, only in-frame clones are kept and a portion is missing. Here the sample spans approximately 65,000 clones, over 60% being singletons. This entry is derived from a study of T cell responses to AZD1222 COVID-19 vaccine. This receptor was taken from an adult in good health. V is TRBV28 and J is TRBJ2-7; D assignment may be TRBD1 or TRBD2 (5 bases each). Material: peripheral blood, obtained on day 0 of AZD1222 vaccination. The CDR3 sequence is CASNQGPNLFQYF. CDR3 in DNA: TGTGCCAGCAATCAGGGACCGAATCTTTTCCAGTACTTC.